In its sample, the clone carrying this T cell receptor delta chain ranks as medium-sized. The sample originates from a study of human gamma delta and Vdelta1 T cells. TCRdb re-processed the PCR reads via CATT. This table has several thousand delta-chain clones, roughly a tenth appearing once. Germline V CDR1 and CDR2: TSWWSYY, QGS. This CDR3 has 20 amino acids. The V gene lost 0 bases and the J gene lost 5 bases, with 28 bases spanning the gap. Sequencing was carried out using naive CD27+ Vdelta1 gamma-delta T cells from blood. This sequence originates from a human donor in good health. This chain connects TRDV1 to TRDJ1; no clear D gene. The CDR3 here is CALGELNRRDPPKGRDKLIF. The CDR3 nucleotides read TGTGCTCTTGGGGAACTTAATCGACGAGACCCCCCCAAGGGTAGGGATAAACTCATCTTT.